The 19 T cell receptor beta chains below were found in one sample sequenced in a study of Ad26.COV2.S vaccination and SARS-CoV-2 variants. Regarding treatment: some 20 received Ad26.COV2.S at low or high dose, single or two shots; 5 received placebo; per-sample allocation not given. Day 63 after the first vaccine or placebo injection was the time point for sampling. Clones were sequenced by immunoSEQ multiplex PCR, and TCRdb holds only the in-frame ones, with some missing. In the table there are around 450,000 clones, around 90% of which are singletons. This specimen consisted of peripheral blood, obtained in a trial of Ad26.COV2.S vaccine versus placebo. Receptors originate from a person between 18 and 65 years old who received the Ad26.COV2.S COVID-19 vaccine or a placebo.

The CDR3 reads CASSLEGPREQFF. The CDR3 DNA sequence: TGTGCCAGCAGCTTGGAGGGCCCCAGGGAGCAGTTCTTC. The chain recombines TRBV5-5 with TRBJ2-1, with D unclear. V lost 0 bases and J 10 bases, leaving 11 bases between the germline ends. Germline V CDR1 and CDR2: SGHKS, YYEKEE (reference sequence). The CDR3 runs to 13 residues.

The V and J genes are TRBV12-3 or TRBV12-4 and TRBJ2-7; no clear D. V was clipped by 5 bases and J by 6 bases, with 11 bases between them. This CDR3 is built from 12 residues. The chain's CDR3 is CASSKRPGEQYF. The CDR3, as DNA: TGTGCCAGCAGTAAAAGACCGGGCGAGCAGTACTTC.

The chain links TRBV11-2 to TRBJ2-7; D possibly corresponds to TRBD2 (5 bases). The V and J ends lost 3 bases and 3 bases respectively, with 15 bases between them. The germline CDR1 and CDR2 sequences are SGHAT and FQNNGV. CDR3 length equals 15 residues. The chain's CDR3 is CASSLGGSINYEQYF. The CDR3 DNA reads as TGTGCCAGCAGCTTGGGCGGGTCAATCAACTACGAGCAGTACTTC.

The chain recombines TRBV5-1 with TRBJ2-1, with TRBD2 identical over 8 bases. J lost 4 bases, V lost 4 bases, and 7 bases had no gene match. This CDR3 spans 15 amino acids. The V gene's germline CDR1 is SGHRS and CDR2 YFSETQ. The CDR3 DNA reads TGCGCCAGCAGCCCCCCCGGGACTAGTTACAATGAGCAGTTCTTC. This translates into CASSPPGTSYNEQFF. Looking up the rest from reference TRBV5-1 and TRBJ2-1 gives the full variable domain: KAGVTQTPRYLIKTRGQQVTLSCSPISGHRSVSWYQQTPGQGLQFLFEYFSETQRNKGNFPGRFSGRQFSNSRSEMNVSTLELGDSALYLCASSPPGTSYNEQFFGPGTRLTVL.

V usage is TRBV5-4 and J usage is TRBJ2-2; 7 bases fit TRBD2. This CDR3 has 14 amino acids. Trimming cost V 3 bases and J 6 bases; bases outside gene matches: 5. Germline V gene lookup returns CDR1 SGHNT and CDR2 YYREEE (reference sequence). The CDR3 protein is CASSSVAGAGELFF. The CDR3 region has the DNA TGTGCCAGCAGCTCTGTAGCGGGTGCCGGGGAGCTGTTTTTT.

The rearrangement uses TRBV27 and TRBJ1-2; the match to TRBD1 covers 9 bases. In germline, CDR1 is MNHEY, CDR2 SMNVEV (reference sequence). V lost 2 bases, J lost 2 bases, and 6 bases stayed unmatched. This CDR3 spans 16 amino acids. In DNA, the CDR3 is TGTGCCAGCAGTTTAACGCCCGGACAGGGGAACTATGGCTACACCTTC. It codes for CASSLTPGQGNYGYTF.

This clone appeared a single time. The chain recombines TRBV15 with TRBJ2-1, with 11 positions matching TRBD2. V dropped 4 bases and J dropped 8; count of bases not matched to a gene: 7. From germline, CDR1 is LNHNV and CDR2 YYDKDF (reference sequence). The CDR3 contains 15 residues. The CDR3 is CATSTPSGRPYEQFF. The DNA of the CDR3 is TGTGCCACCAGCACACCTAGCGGGAGGCCGTATGAGCAGTTCTTC. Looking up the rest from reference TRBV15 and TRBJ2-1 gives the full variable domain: DAMVIQNPRYQVTQFGKPVTLSCSQTLNHNVMYWYQQKSSQAPKLLFHYYDKDFNNEADTPDNFQSRRPNTSFCFLDIRSPGLGDTAMYLCATSTPSGRPYEQFFGPGTRLTVL.

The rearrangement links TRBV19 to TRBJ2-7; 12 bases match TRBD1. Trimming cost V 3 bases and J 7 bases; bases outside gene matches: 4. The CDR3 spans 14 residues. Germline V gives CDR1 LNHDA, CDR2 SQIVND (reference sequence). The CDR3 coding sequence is TGTGCCAGTAGTATGGGACAGGGGGCGCAGGAGCAGTACTTC. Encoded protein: CASSMGQGAQEQYF. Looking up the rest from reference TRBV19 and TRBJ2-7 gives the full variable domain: DGGITQSPKYLFRKEGQNVTLSCEQNLNHDAMYWYRQDPGQGLRLIYYSQIVNDFQKGDIAEGYSVSREKKESFPLTVTSAQKNPTAFYLCASSMGQGAQEQYFGPGTRLTVT.

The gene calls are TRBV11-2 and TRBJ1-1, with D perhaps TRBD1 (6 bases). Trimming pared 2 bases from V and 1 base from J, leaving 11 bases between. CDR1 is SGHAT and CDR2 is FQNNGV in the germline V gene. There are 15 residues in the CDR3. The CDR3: CASSLPGQPNTEAFF. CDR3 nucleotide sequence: TGTGCCAGCAGCTTACCCGGACAGCCGAACACTGAAGCTTTCTTT.

The CDR3 protein is CASSLRVTHQETQYF. CDR3 DNA sequence: TGTGCCAGCAGCCTACGGGTTACACACCAAGAGACCCAGTACTTC. The chain uses TRBV6-5 and TRBJ2-5; D gene uncertain. Per the germline V gene, CDR1 is MNHEY and CDR2 is SVGAGI. The CDR3 is 15 amino acids. The V and J ends lost 6 bases and 0 bases respectively, with 14 bases between them.

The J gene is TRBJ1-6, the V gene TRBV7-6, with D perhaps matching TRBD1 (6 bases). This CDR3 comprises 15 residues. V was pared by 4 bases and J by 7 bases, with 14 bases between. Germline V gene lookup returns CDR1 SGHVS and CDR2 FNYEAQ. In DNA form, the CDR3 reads TGTGCCAGCAGCTCACCAGGACAGCGGAATTCACCCCTCCACTTT. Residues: CASSSPGQRNSPLHF.

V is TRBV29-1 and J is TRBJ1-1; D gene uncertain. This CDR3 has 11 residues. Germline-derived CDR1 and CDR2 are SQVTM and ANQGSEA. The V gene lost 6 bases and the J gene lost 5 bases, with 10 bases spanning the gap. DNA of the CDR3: TGCAGCGTATCACAGAGGACTGAAGCTTTCTTT. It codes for CSVSQRTEAFF.

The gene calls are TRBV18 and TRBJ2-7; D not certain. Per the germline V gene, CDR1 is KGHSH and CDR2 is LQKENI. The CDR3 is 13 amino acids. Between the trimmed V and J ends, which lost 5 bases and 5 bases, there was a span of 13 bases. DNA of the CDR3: TGTGCCAGCTCAAAAGGGAATCTCAACGAGCAGTACTTC. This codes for CASSKGNLNEQYF.

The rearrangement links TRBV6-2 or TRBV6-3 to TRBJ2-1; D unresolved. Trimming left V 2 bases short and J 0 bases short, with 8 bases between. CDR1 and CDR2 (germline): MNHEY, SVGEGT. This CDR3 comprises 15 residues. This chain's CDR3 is CASSYVDPSYNEQFF. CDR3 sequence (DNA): TGTGCCAGCAGTTACGTGGACCCCTCCTACAATGAGCAGTTCTTC.

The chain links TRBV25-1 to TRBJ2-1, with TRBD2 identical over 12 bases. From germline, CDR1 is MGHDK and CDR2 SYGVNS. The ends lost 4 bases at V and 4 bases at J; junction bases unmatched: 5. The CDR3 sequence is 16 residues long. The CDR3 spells CASSGGTSGPYNEQFF. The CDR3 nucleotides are TGTGCCAGCAGTGGCGGGACTAGCGGGCCTTACAATGAGCAGTTCTTC.

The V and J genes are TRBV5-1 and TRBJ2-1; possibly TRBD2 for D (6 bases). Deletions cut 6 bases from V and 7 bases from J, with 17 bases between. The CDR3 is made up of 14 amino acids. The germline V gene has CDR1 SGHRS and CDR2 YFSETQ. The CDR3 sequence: CASTARWGVNEQFF. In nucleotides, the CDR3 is TGCGCCAGCACCGCCCGTTGGGGGGTGAATGAGCAGTTCTTC.

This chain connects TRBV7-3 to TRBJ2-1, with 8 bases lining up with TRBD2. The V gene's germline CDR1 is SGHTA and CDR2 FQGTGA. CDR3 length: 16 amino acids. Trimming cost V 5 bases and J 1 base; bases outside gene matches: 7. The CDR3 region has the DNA TGTGCCAGCAGCCCGATGGGACTAGATTCCTACAATGAGCAGTTCTTC. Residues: CASSPMGLDSYNEQFF. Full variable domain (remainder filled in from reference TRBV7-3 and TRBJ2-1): GAGVSQTPSNKVTEKGKYVELRCDPISGHTALYWYRQSLGQGPEFLIYFQGTGAADDSGLPNDRFFAVRPEGSVSTLKIQRTERGDSAVYLCASSPMGLDSYNEQFFGPGTRLTVL.

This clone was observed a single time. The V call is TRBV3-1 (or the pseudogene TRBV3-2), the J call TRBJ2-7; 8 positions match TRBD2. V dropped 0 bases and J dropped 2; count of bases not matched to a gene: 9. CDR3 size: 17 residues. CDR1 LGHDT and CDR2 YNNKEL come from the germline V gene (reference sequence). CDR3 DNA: TGTGCCAGCAGCCAAGATAGAGCGGGAGTATTCCCCTACGAGCAGTACTTC. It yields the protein CASSQDRAGVFPYEQYF.

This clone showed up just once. CDR3 residues: CASSLDRESEQYF. Here the CDR3 DNA reads TGTGCCAGCAGCTTGGACAGGGAGTCCGAGCAGTACTTC. V and J are TRBV11-3 and TRBJ2-7; 8 bases align to TRBD1. The J segment lost 6 bases and the V segment lost 3 bases, leaving 4 bases of the junction unmatched. The CDR3 has 13 residues. The germline V gene encodes CDR1 SGHNT and CDR2 YENEEA.